The rows below give T cell receptor beta chains drawn from one sample of a study of response to subunit inactivated influenza vaccine. TCRdb independently ran MiXCR on the RT-PCR reads; one entry per CDR3 protein. The sample has about 240,000 distinct CDR3 sequences, approximately 12% seen once. The input for sequencing was non-naive T cells sorted from PBMCs, taken 14 to 15 days before vaccination. Source of these receptors: a man aged 50-60 years who received an inactivated influenza vaccine. CDR3s include the opening cysteine and the closing phenylalanine or tryptophan. Each record gives: clone size, J gene, V gene, D gene, CDR3 DNA, CDR3 protein. The D gene is left open where the match is weak. Rows give clone size only sometimes, using once, few, many, or a class for an expanded clone.

abundance: NA
j_gene: TRBJ2-1
v_gene: TRBV7-3
d_gene: TRBD2
CDR3nt: TGTGCCAGCAGCTTAATCCCGACTAGCGGGAAAACCGGTGAGCAGTTCTTC
CDR3aa: CASSLIPTSGKTGEQFF

abundance: NA
j_gene: TRBJ1-5
v_gene: TRBV5-1
d_gene: NA
CDR3nt: TGCGCCAGCAGCGAACGGACGGGCAGGCCCCCCAATCAGCCCCAGCATTTT
CDR3aa: CASSERTGRPPNQPQHF

abundance: many
j_gene: TRBJ1-5
v_gene: TRBV20-1
d_gene: NA
CDR3nt: TGCAGTGCGGGTCGAGCAGCGGGTCAGCCCCAGCATTTT
CDR3aa: CSAGRAAGQPQHF

abundance: NA
j_gene: TRBJ2-2
v_gene: TRBV30
d_gene: NA
CDR3nt: TGTGCCTGGAGTGTACGCCTAGGGAATACCGGGGAGCTGTTTTTT
CDR3aa: CAWSVRLGNTGELFF

abundance: NA
j_gene: TRBJ1-5
v_gene: TRBV15
d_gene: NA
CDR3nt: TGTGCCACCAGCAGAGATTACGGGGCGGTAAATCAGCCCCAGCATTTT
CDR3aa: CATSRDYGAVNQPQHF

abundance: few
j_gene: TRBJ2-1
v_gene: TRBV5-1
d_gene: NA
CDR3nt: TGCGCCAGCAGCGGGGGGAACAGGGAAACTCTCTACAATGAGCAGTTCTTC
CDR3aa: CASSGGNRETLYNEQFF

abundance: few
j_gene: TRBJ2-3
v_gene: TRBV28
d_gene: NA
CDR3nt: TGTGCCAGCACCGCGCAGGGGCCGGAGGATACGCAGTATTTT
CDR3aa: CASTAQGPEDTQYF

abundance: once
j_gene: TRBJ2-3
v_gene: TRBV28
d_gene: NA
CDR3nt: TGTGCCAGCAGTTTTTATGCTAGGGTTAGCACAGATACGCAGTATTTT
CDR3aa: CASSFYARVSTDTQYF

abundance: few
j_gene: TRBJ1-1
v_gene: TRBV7-2
d_gene: NA
CDR3nt: TGTGCCAGCACAATTTCATACAGGGTAATCGACACTGAAGCTTTCTTT
CDR3aa: CASTISYRVIDTEAFF

abundance: NA
j_gene: TRBJ1-6
v_gene: TRBV6-1
d_gene: NA
CDR3nt: TGTGCCAGCAGTGAAATGGGATTAACACCCCTCCACTTT
CDR3aa: CASSEMGLTPLHF

abundance: NA
j_gene: TRBJ2-7
v_gene: TRBV11-2
d_gene: NA
CDR3nt: TGTGCCAGCAGCTTAGATCTCACAGGGCTCTTCTACGAGCAGTACTTC
CDR3aa: CASSLDLTGLFYEQYF

abundance: few
j_gene: TRBJ2-3
v_gene: TRBV9
d_gene: TRBD2
CDR3nt: TGTGCCAGCAACGCAGCGGGAGGCACAGATACGCAGTATTTT
CDR3aa: CASNAAGGTDTQYF

abundance: few
j_gene: TRBJ1-2
v_gene: TRBV6-2/TRBV6-3
d_gene: NA
CDR3nt: TGTGCCAGCAGTTCTGACAGTAGGATGTACGGCTACACCTTC
CDR3aa: CASSSDSRMYGYTF

abundance: many
j_gene: TRBJ2-2
v_gene: TRBV11-2
d_gene: TRBD2
CDR3nt: TGTGCCAGCAGCTTAGTCCCGGGACTAGCCAACACCGGGGAGCTGTTTTTT
CDR3aa: CASSLVPGLANTGELFF

abundance: NA
j_gene: TRBJ1-2
v_gene: TRBV5-1
d_gene: TRBD1
CDR3nt: TGCGCCAGCAGCTTGGCTTGGTCCGACAGGGGAGGCTATGGCTACACCTTC
CDR3aa: CASSLAWSDRGGYGYTF

abundance: few
j_gene: TRBJ2-4
v_gene: TRBV27
d_gene: NA
CDR3nt: TGTGCCAGCAGTTTTACAGCCTTCCTAGCCAAAAACATTCAGTACTTC
CDR3aa: CASSFTAFLAKNIQYF

abundance: NA
j_gene: TRBJ1-1
v_gene: TRBV18
d_gene: NA
CDR3nt: TGTGCCAGCTCACCCCAGGGTAGAGACACTGAAGCTTTCTTT
CDR3aa: CASSPQGRDTEAFF

abundance: NA
j_gene: TRBJ2-1
v_gene: TRBV19
d_gene: NA
CDR3nt: TGTGCCAGTAGCGGGGCCCGTAATGAGCAGTTCTTC
CDR3aa: CASSGARNEQFF

abundance: NA
j_gene: TRBJ1-2
v_gene: TRBV7-2
d_gene: NA
CDR3nt: TGTGCCAGCAGCGTACGGGAAGTCAGCCCGCAAGCCTTCTTC
CDR3aa: CASSVREVSPQAFF

abundance: NA
j_gene: TRBJ1-6
v_gene: TRBV7-2
d_gene: NA
CDR3nt: TGTGCCAGCAGCCTTAACCCGTGGGGGAGGGATTCACCCCTCCACTTT
CDR3aa: CASSLNPWGRDSPLHF

abundance: NA
j_gene: TRBJ2-1
v_gene: TRBV12-3/TRBV12-4
d_gene: NA
CDR3nt: TGTGCCAGCAGTTTAACGAATGAGCAGTTCTTC
CDR3aa: CASSLTNEQFF

abundance: NA
j_gene: TRBJ2-1
v_gene: TRBV20-1
d_gene: NA
CDR3nt: TGCAGTGCTAGAGCTAGTTGGAGCCACAATGAGCAGTTCTTC
CDR3aa: CSARASWSHNEQFF

abundance: NA
j_gene: TRBJ1-2
v_gene: TRBV28
d_gene: TRBD1
CDR3nt: TGTGCCAGCAGGTCCGGGACAGGGTTGCGCTACACCTTC
CDR3aa: CASRSGTGLRYTF